The entry below describes one T cell receptor (beta chain). Its antigen remains unknown. The data stem from a study of OX40 agonist ivuxolimab in advanced cancers. Study details: Eligibility rules accepted prior anti-PD-1, anti-PD-L1 or anti-CTLA-4 therapy, and over 35% had some. Whole-study results and caveats: Average numbers of expanded clones were greater in CD8+ T cells than in CD4+.

Assay: immunoSEQ multiplex PCR; the TCRdb copy retains only in-frame clones and omits some. This repertoire shows approximately 33,000 clones, approximately 91% found once; its top ten account for more than 20%. This clonotype originated in an adult with an advanced solid tumor such as melanoma, head and neck, liver or kidney cancer. The sequencing used CD4+ or CD8+ T cells sorted from blood, collected in a trial of the OX40 agonist ivuxolimab.

This chain's CDR3 is CASSTFTLSGRGNEQFF. DNA of the CDR3: TGTGCCAGCAGTACCTTCACACTTAGCGGGAGAGGCAATGAGCAGTTCTTC. The rearrangement uses TRBV28 and TRBJ2-1, with 9 bases fitting TRBD2. The CDR3 has 17 amino acids. The V segment lost 5 bases and the J segment 6 bases; nucleotides outside the gene matches: 14. From germline, CDR1 is MDHEN and CDR2 SYDVKM.